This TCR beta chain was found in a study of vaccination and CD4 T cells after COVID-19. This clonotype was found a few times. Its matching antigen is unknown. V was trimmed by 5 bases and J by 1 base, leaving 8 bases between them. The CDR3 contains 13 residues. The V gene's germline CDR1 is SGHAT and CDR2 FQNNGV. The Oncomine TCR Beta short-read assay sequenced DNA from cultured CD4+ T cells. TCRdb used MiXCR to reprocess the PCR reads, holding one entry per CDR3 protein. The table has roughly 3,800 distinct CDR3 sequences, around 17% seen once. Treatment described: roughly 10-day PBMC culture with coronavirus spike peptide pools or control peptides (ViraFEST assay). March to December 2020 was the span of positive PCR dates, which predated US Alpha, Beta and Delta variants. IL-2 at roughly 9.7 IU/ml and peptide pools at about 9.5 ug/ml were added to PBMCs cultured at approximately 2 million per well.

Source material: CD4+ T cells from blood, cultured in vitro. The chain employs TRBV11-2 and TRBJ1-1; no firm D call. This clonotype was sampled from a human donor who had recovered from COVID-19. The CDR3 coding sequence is TGTGCCAGCAGCAAGAGGGAGAACACTGAAGCTTTCTTT. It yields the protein CASSKRENTEAFF.